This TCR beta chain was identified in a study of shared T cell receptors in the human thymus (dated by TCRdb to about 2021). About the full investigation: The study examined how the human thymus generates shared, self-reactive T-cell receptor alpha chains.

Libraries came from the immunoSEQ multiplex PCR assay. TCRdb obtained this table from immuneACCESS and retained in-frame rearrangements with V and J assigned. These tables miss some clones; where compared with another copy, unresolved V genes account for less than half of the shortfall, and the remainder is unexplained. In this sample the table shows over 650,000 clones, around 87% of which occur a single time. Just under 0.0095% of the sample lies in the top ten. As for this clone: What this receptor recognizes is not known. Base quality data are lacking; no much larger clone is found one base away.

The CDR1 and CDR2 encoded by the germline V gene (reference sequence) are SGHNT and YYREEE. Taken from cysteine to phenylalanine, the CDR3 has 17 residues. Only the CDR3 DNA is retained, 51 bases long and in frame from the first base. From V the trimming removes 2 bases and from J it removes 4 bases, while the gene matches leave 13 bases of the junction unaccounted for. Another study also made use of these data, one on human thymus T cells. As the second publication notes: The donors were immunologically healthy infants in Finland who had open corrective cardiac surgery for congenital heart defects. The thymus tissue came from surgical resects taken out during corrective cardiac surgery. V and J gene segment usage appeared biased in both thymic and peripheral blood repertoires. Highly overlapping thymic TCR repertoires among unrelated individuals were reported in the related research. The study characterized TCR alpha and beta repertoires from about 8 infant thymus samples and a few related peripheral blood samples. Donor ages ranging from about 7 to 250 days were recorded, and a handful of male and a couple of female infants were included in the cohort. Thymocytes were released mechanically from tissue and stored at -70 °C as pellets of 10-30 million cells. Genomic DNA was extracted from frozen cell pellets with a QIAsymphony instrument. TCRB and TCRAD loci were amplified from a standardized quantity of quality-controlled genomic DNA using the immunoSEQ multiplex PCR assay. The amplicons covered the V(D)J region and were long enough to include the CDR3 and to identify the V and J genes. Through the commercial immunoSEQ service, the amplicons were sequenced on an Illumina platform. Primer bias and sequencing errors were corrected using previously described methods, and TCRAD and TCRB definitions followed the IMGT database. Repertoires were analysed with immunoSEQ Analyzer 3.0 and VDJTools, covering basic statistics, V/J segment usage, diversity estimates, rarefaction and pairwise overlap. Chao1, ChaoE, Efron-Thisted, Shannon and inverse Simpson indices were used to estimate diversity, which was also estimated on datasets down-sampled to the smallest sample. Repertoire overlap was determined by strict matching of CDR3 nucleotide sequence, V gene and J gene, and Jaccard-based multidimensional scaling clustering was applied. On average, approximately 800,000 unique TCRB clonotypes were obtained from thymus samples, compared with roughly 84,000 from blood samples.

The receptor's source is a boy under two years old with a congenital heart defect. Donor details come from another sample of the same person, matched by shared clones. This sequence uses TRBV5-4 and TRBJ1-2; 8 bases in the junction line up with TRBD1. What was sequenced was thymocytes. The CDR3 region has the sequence CASSLEKDREPSYGYTF. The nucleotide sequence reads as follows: TGTGCCAGCAGCTTAGAGAAGGACAGGGAACCCTCCTATGGCTACACCTTC. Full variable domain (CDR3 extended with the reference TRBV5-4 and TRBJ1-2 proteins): ETGVTQSPTHLIKTRGQQVTLRCSSQSGHNTVSWYQQALGQGPQFIFQYYREEENGRGNFPPRFSGLQFPNYSSELNVNALELDDSALYLCASSLEKDREPSYGYTFGSGTRLTVV.